This T cell receptor beta chain was observed in a study of blood T cells in healthy people across ages. This clonotype was counted between two and nine times. The second PCR ran about 6 to 11 cycles with a sample-barcoded 5' primer and J-beta primers. TCRdb analysed the 5' RACE reads with MiXCR anew, one entry per CDR3 protein. The repertoire holds 650,000 to 700,000 distinct CDR3 sequences, around 32% seen once, with 15% to 19% in the top ten. A minimum of 5 micrograms of total RNA was extracted per sample. The receptor comes from a woman aged 80 or older in good health. Material for sequencing was blood.

The CDR3 DNA sequence: TGTGCCAGCAGCTTGGACAGGGGGCGGGTGAACACTGAAGCTTTCTTT. It specifies CASSLDRGRVNTEAFF. The chain links TRBV12-3 or TRBV12-4 to TRBJ1-1; 11 bases are shared with TRBD1. The CDR3 runs to 16 residues. V was pared by 6 bases and J by 0 bases, with 6 bases of the junction left unmatched.